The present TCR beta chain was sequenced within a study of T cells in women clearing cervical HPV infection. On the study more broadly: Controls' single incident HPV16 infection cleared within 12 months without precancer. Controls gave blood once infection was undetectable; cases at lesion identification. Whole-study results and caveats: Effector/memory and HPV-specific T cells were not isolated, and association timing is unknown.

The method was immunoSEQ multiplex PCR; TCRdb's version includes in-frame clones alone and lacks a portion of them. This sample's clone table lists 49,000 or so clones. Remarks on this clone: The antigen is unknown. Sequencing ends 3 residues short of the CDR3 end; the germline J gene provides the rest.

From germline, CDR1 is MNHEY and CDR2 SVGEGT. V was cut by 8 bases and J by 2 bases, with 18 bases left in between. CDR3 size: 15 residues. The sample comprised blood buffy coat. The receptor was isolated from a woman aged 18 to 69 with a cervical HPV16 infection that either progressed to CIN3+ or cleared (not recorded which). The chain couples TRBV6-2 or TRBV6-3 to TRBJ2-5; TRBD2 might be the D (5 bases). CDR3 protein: CASRPISGYQETQYF. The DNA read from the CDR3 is TGTGCCAGCCGCCCAATCAGCGGTTATCAAGAGACC.